This TCR beta chain was observed in a study of PD-1 blockade in mismatch repair-deficient tumors. Overall study context: Enrolled about 2013-2017, patients had progressing, pretreated mismatch repair-deficient cancers of 12 types.

On this clone itself: What it binds is unknown.

All patients were mismatch repair deficient, assessed by either PCR or immunohistochemistry. TCR sequencing covered a few patients who responded to pembrolizumab. Study-wide findings and caveats: After pembrolizumab, tumor-resident clones rose rapidly, then generally contracted before radiologic responses.

The trim removed 0 bases at V and 6 bases at J, leaving 14 bases unmatched. The CDR3 length is 18 residues. Germline CDR1 KGHSH, CDR2 LQKENI. Sequencing used immunoSEQ multiplex PCR; TCRdb keeps in-frame clones, though not all of them. The profile shows 100,000 to 150,000 clones, roughly nine tenths of them singletons. Specimen: peripheral blood, collected 44 weeks after starting pembrolizumab. This clonotype was sampled from an adult with mismatch repair-deficient cancer. The chain carries TRBV18 and TRBJ1-2; TRBD1 aligns across 9 bases. The CDR3 protein is CASSPPRGQGPTWNGYTF. In DNA form, the CDR3 reads TGTGCCAGCTCACCACCGAGAGGACAGGGGCCGACGTGGAATGGCTACACCTTC.